This is a list of T cell receptor beta chains from one sample in a study of patients and donors after allogeneic stem cell transplantation. Via MiXCR, TCRdb re-called the RT-PCR reads, giving one row per CDR3 protein. The sample lists over 150,000 distinct CDR3 sequences, around two fifths seen once, with approximately 32% in the top ten. The sequencing input was blood, either unsorted or a sorted T cell fraction (not recorded which). The receptors originated from a human donor who was either an allogeneic HSCT recipient or a stem cell or donor lymphocyte infusion donor (not recorded which). It is not recorded whose cells these are; they may come from a transplant donor. The CDR3 runs from the conserved cysteine through the conserved F or W. Fields, in order: V gene, clone size, D gene, CDR3 length, J gene, CDR3 protein, CDR3 DNA. The D gene is left open where the match is weak. Expanded clones get a size class; other rows say once, few or many, or leave the size out.

TRBV7-2	NA	NA	16	TRBJ1-5	CASSLEGSMGNQPQHF	TGTGCCAGCAGCTTAGAGGGCAGTATGGGCAATCAGCCCCAGCATTTT
TRBV9	once	NA	12	TRBJ2-2	CASSDDTGELFF	TGTGCCAGCAGCGACGACACCGGGGAGCTGTTTTTT
TRBV18	NA	TRBD2	15	TRBJ2-3	CASSRAGGPGDTQYF	TGTGCCAGCTCGCGAGCGGGAGGGCCTGGAGATACGCAGTATTTT
TRBV7-9	NA	NA	15	TRBJ2-2	CASSLQGLNTGELFF	TGTGCCAGCAGCTTACAGGGCTTAAACACCGGGGAGCTGTTTTTT
TRBV7-6	once	TRBD2	20	TRBJ2-1	CASSSPWVLAGGHSYNEQFF	TGTGCCAGCAGCTCCCCCTGGGTTCTAGCGGGAGGCCACTCCTACAATGAGCAGTTCTTC
TRBV11-2	NA	NA	17	TRBJ1-5	CASSLAQGRGSNQPQHF	TGTGCCAGCAGCTTAGCCCAGGGGCGAGGTAGCAATCAGCCCCAGCATTTT
TRBV7-9	NA	NA	12	TRBJ1-1	CASSWSNTEAFF	TGTGCCAGCAGCTGGAGTAACACTGAAGCTTTCTTT
TRBV30	few	TRBD1	12	TRBJ1-5	CAWDRDNQPQHF	TGTGCCTGGGACAGGGACAATCAGCCCCAGCATTTT
TRBV6-6	NA	NA	16	TRBJ2-1	CASRPLDSNSYNEQFF	TGTGCCAGCAGACCACTCGACTCGAATAGCTACAATGAGCAGTTCTTC
TRBV20-1	NA	NA	15	TRBJ2-6	CSARVRGSGANVLTF	TGCAGTGCTAGGGTTCGAGGCTCTGGGGCCAACGTCCTGACTTTC
TRBV9	NA	TRBD1	17	TRBJ2-5	CASSIDLTGGVQETQYF	TGTGCCAGCAGCATCGACCTGACAGGGGGCGTACAAGAGACCCAGTACTTC
TRBV29-1	few	NA	13	TRBJ1-1	CSVEDDSLTEAFF	TGCAGCGTTGAAGATGACAGTCTGACTGAAGCTTTCTTT
TRBV9	NA	NA	14	TRBJ1-6	CASSVGVPNSPLHF	TGTGCCAGCAGCGTAGGGGTCCCTAATTCACCCCTCCACTTT
TRBV7-8	NA	TRBD1	16	TRBJ2-1	CASSLEPGQGNNEQFF	TGTGCCAGCAGCTTGGAGCCGGGACAGGGTAACAATGAGCAGTTCTTC
TRBV27	NA	NA	14	TRBJ1-4	CASSLQGYNEKLFF	TGTGCCAGCAGTCTTCAGGGTTATAATGAAAAACTGTTTTTT
TRBV7-9	many	NA	11	TRBJ1-6	CASTSNSPLHF	TGTGCCAGCACCTCGAATTCACCCCTCCACTTT
TRBV4-3	NA	TRBD2	17	TRBJ2-3	CASSQVPAGEGTDTQYF	TGCGCCAGCAGCCAAGTTCCGGCGGGAGAAGGCACAGATACGCAGTATTTT
TRBV12-3/TRBV12-4	few	TRBD1	17	TRBJ1-2	CASSYQGTGKGNYGYTF	TGTGCCAGCAGCTACCAGGGGACAGGGAAAGGAAACTATGGCTACACCTTC
TRBV7-8	NA	NA	16	TRBJ1-4	CASSLASAGWVEKLFF	TGTGCCAGCAGCTTAGCGTCGGCAGGGTGGGTGGAAAAACTGTTTTTT
TRBV3-1	few	TRBD1	14	TRBJ1-1	CASSQGPGGTEAFF	TGTGCCAGCAGCCAAGGCCCAGGGGGCACTGAAGCTTTCTTT
TRBV28	many	NA	17	TRBJ2-5	CASSPISGRTQQETQYF	TGTGCCAGCAGCCCAATTAGCGGTAGGACCCAACAAGAGACCCAGTACTTC
TRBV7-2	NA	TRBD1	16	TRBJ1-5	CASSYRDRGLGQPQHF	TGTGCCAGCAGCTACCGGGACAGGGGGCTAGGTCAGCCCCAGCATTTT
TRBV3-1	once	NA	17	TRBJ2-1	CASSQEGGGTPWDEQFF	TGTGCCAGCAGCCAAGAAGGTGGCGGGACGCCTTGGGATGAGCAGTTCTTC
TRBV12-3/TRBV12-4	NA	TRBD2	14	TRBJ2-7	CASSLIGRGHEQYF	TGTGCCAGCAGTTTAATCGGGAGGGGTCACGAGCAGTACTTC
TRBV4-3	NA	NA	14	TRBJ2-3	CASSQDPRSDTQYF	TGCGCCAGCAGCCAAGATCCTAGATCAGATACGCAGTATTTT
TRBV12-3/TRBV12-4	few	NA	13	TRBJ1-6	CASSLKGDSPLHF	TGTGCCAGCAGTCTTAAAGGGGATTCACCCCTCCACTTT
TRBV6-5	NA	NA	15	TRBJ2-2	CASSIGAGDTGELFF	TGTGCCAGCAGTATAGGGGCCGGAGACACCGGGGAGCTGTTTTTT
TRBV2	few	TRBD1	16	TRBJ1-2	CASRSGTGGLNYGYTF	TGTGCCAGCAGATCCGGGACAGGGGGCTTGAACTATGGCTACACCTTC
TRBV6-6	NA	NA	14	TRBJ1-2	CASASASEPYGYTF	TGTGCCAGCGCTAGCGCCTCAGAGCCCTATGGCTACACCTTC
TRBV12-3/TRBV12-4	NA	NA	13	TRBJ1-1	CASSLTTNTEAFF	TGTGCCAGCAGTTTGACAACGAACACTGAAGCTTTCTTT
TRBV20-1	NA	TRBD2	15	TRBJ2-2	CSARSGMANTGELFF	TGCAGTGCGAGAAGCGGGATGGCGAACACCGGGGAGCTGTTTTTT